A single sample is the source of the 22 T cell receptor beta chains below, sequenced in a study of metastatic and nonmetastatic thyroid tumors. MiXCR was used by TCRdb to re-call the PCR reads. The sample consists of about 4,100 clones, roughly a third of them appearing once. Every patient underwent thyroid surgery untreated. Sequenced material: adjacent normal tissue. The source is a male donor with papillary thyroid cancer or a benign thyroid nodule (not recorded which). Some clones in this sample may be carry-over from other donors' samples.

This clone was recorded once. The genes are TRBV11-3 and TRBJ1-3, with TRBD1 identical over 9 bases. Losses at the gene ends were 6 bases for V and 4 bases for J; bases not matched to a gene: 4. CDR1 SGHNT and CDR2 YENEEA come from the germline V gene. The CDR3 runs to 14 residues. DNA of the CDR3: TGTGCCAGCAGAAACAGGGGGCCGGGAAACACCATATATTTT. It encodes CASRNRGPGNTIYF.

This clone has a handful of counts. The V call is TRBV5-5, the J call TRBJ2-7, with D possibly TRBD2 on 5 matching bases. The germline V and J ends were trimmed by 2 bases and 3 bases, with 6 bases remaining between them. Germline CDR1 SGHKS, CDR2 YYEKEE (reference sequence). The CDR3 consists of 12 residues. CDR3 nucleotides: TGTGCCAGCAGCTTCGGGGTCTACGAGCAGTACTTC. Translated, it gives CASSFGVYEQYF.

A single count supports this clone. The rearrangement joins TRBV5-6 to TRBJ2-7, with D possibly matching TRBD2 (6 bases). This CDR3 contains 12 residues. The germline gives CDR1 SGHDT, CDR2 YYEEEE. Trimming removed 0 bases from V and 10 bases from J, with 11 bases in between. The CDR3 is CASSLVRGLQYF. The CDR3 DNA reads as TGTGCCAGCAGCTTGGTGCGTGGACTACAGTACTTC.

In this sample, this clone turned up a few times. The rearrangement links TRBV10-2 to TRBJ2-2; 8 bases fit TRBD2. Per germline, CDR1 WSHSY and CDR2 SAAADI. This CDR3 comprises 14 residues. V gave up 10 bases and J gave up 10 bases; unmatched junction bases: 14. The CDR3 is CAMLLAVDTLELFF. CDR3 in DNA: TGCGCCATGCTACTAGCGGTGGACACCTTGGAGCTGTTTTTT.

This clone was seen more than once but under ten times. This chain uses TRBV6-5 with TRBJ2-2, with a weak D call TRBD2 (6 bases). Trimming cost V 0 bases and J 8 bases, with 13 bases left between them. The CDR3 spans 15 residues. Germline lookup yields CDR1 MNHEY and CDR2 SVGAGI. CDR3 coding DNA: TGTGCCAGCAGTTACTCGGACGCGGGGTTGGGGGAGCTGTTTTTT. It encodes CASSYSDAGLGELFF.

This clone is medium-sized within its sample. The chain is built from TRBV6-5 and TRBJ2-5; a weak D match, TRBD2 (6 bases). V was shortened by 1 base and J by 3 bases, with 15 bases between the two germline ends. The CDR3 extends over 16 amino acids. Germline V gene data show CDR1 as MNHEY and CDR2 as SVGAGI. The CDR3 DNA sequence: TGTGCCAGCAGTTACTACGGGACTGGCGGAGAAGAGACCCAGTACTTC. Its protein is CASSYYGTGGEETQYF.

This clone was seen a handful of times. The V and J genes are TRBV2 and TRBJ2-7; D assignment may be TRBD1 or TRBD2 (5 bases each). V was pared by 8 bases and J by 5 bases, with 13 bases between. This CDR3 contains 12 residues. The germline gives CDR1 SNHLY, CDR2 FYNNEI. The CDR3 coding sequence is TGTGCCAGCGGGGGTGCTAGGGACGAGCAGTACTTC. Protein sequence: CASGGARDEQYF.

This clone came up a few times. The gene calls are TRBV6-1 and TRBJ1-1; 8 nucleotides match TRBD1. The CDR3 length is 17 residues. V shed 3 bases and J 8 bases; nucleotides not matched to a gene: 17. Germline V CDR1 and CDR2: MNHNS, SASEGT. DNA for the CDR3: TGTGCCAGCAGTGATCTTCTGGCAGGGGGCGCAAGGTGGGAAGCTTTCTTT. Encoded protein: CASSDLLAGGARWEAFF.

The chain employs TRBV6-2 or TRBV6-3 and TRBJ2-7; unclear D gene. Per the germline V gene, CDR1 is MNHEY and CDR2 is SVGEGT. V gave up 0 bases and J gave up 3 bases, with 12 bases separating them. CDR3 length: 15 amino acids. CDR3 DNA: TGTGCCAGCAGTTACTCTGGGCAGATGCTCTACGAGCAGTACTTC. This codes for CASSYSGQMLYEQYF.

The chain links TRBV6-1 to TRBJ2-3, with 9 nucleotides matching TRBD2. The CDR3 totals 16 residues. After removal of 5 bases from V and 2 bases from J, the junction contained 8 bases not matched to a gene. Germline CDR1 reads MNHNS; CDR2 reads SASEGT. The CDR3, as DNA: TGTGCCAGCAGTAAAACTAGCGGGCATATCACAGATACGCAGTATTTT. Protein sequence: CASSKTSGHITDTQYF.

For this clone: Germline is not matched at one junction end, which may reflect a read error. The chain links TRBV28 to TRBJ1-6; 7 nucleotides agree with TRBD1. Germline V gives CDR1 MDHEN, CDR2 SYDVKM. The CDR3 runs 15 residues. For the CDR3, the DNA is TGTGCCAGTAGTTTAGGTTCGGGACAGAATTCACCCCTCCACTTT. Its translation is CASSLGSGQNSPLHF.

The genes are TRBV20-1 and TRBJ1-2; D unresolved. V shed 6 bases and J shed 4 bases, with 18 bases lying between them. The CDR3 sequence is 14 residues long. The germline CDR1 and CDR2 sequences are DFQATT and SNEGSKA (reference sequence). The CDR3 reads CSATPTTSLYGYTF. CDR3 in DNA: TGCAGTGCGACGCCAACGACAAGTCTCTATGGCTACACCTTC.

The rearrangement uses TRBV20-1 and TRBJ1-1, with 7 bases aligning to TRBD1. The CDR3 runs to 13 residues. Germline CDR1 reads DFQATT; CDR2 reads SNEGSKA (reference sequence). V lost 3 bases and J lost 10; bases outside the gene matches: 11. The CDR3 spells CSARQPREGAAFF. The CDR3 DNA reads TGCAGTGCTAGGCAACCTAGGGAGGGGGCAGCTTTCTTT.

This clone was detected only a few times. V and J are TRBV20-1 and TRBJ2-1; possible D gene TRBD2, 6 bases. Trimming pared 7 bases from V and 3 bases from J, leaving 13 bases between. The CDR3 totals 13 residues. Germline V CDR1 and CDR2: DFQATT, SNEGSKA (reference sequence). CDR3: CSGGTANYNEQFF. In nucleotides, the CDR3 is TGCAGTGGCGGGACTGCAAACTACAATGAGCAGTTCTTC.

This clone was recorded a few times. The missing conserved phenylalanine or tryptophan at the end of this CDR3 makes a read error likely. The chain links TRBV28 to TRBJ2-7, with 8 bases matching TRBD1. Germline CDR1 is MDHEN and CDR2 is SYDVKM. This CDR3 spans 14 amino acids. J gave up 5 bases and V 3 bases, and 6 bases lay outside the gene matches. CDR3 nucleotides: TGTGCCAGCAGTTTCCGACAGGGGTGTGACGAGCAGTACTCC. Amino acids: CASSFRQGCDEQYS.

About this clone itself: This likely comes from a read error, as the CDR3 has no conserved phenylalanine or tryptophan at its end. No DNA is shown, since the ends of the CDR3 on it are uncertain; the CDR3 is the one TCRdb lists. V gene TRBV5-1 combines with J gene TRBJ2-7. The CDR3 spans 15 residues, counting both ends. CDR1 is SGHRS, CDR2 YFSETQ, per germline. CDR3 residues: CASSSGLTSYYEQHL.

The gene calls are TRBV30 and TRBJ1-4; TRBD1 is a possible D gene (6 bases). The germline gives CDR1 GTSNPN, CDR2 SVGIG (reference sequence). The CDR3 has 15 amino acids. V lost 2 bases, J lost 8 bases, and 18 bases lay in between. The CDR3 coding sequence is TGTGCCTGGAGTATACTCCCGGGACAATGGGAAAAACTGTTTTTT. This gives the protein CAWSILPGQWEKLFF.

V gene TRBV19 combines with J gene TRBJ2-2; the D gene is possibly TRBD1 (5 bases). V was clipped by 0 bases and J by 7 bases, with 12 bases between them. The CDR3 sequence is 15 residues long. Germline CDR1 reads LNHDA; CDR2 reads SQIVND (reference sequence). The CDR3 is CASSIDGAVNGELFF. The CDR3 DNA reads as TGTGCCAGTAGTATAGATGGGGCAGTGAACGGGGAGCTGTTTTTT.

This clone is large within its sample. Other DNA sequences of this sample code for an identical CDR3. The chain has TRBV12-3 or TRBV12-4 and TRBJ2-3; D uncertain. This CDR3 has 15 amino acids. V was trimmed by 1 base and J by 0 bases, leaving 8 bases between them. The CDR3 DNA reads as TGTGCCAGCAGTTTAGGCATCTCTAGCACAGATACGCAGTATTTT. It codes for CASSLGISSTDTQYF.

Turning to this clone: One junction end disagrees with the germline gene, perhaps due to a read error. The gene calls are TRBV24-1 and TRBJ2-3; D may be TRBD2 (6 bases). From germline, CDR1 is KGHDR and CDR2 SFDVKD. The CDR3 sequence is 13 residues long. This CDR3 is CATGLGTGDMQYF. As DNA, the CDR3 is TGTGCCACTGGGCTGGGTACGGGGGATATGCAGTATTTT.

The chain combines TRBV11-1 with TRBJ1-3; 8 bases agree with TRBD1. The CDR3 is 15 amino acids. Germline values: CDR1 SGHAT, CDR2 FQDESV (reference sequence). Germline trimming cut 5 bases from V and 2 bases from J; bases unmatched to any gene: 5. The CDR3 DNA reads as TGTGCCAGCAGCAAGACAGGGGAAACTGGAAACACCATATATTTT. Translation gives CASSKTGETGNTIYF.

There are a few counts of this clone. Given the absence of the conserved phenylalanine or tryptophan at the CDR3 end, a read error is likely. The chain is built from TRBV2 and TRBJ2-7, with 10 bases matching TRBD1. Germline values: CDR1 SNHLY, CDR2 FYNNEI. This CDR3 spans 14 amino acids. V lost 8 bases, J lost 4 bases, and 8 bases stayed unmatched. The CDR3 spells CASGLGTGVYEQYS. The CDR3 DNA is TGTGCCAGCGGTTTGGGGACAGGGGTGTACGAGCAGTACTCC.